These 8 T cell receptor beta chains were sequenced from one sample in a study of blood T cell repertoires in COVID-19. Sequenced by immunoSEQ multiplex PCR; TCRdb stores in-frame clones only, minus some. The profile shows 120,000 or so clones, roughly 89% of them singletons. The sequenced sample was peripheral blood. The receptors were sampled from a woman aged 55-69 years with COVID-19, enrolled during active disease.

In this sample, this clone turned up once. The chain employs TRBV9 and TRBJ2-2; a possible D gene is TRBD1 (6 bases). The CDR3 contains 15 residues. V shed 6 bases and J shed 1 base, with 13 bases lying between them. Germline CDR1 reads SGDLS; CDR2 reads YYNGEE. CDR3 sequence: CASTRDTVNTGELFF. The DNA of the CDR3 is TGTGCCAGCACCCGGGACACCGTGAACACCGGGGAGCTGTTTTTT.

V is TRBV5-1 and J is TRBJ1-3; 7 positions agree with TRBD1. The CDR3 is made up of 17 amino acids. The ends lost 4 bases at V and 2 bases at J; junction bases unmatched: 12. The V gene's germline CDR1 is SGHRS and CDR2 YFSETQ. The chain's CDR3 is CASSRNRQGDAGNTIYF. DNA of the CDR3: TGCGCCAGCAGCAGAAACCGACAGGGAGACGCTGGAAACACCATATATTTT.

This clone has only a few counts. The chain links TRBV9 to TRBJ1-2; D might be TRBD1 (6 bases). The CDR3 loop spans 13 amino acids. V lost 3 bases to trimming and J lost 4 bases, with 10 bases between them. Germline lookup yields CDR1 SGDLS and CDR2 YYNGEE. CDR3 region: CASSARGPYGYTF. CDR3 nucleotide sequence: TGTGCCAGCAGCGCCAGGGGTCCCTATGGCTACACCTTC.

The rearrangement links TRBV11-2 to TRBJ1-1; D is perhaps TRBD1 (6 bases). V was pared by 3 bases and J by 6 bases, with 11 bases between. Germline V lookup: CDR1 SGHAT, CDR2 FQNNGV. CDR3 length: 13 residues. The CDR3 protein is CASSLSRGAEAFF. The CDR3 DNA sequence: TGTGCCAGCAGCTTGTCCAGGGGTGCTGAAGCTTTCTTT.

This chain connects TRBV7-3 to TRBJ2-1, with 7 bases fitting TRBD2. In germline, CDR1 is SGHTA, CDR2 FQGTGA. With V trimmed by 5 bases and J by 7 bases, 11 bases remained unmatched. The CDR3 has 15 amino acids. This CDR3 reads CASSPQAGRVNEQFF. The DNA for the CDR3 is TGTGCCAGCAGCCCCCAAGCGGGGCGGGTGAATGAGCAGTTCTTC.

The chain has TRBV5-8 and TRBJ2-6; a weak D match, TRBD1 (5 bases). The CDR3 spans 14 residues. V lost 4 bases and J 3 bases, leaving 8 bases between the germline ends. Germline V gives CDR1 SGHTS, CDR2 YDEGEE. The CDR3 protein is CASSPGFGANVLTF. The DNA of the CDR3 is TGTGCCAGCAGCCCAGGGTTTGGGGCCAACGTCCTGACTTTC.

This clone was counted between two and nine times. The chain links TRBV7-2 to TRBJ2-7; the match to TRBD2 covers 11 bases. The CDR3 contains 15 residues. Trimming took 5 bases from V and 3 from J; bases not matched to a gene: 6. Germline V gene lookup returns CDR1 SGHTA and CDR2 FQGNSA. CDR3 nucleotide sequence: TGTGCCAGCAGCGTAACTAGCGGGGGAAACTACGAGCAGTACTTC. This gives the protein CASSVTSGGNYEQYF.

CDR3 DNA: TGTGCCAGTAGTATAGATTCAGGGGGCGGCTATGGCTACACCTTC. Amino acid sequence: CASSIDSGGGYGYTF. J is TRBJ1-2 and V is TRBV19; 8 positions agree with TRBD1. The CDR3 is 15 residues long. V shed 0 bases and J 4 bases; nucleotides not matched to a gene: 4. The V gene's germline CDR1 is LNHDA and CDR2 SQIVND (reference sequence).